These 30 T cell receptor beta chains came from one sample sequenced in a study of CD8 T cells in acute hepatitis C reinfection. The time point is: naive CD8 control sorted from an acute-time-point sample. Sequenced by immunoSEQ multiplex PCR; TCRdb stores in-frame clones only, minus some. This table holds approximately 41,000 clones, more than 75% found once. The specimen sequenced was naive CD8+ T cells from PBMCs. These receptor sequences come from a man between 25 and 39 years old with chronic hepatitis C.

The J gene is TRBJ2-1, the V gene TRBV5-1, with a possible D match to TRBD2 (5 bases). V was pared by 0 bases and J by 9 bases, with 7 bases between. Germline-derived CDR1 and CDR2 are SGHRS and YFSETQ. The CDR3 length is 12 residues. The CDR3 loop is CASSLVGLEQFF. CDR3 coding DNA: TGCGCCAGCAGCTTGGTAGGACTTGAGCAGTTCTTC.

The chain couples TRBV29-1 to TRBJ2-1; 11 positions match TRBD1. Germline V gene lookup returns CDR1 SQVTM and CDR2 ANQGSEA. V shed 8 bases and J 8 bases; nucleotides not matched to a gene: 5. The CDR3 is made up of 12 amino acids. CDR3 sequence reads: CSPRTGGDEQFF. In nucleotides, the CDR3 is TGCAGCCCCCGGACAGGGGGCGATGAGCAGTTCTTC.

This chain connects TRBV7-2 to TRBJ2-3; D is possibly TRBD1 or TRBD2 (7 bases each). Germline-derived CDR1 and CDR2 are SGHTA and FQGNSA. V was pared by 2 bases and J by 2 bases, with 14 bases between. The CDR3 loop spans 16 amino acids. CDR3 sequence: CASSLRQGGVTDTQYF. The CDR3 DNA sequence: TGTGCCAGCAGCTTACGACAGGGAGGGGTCACAGATACGCAGTATTTT.

The chain recombines TRBV21-1 with TRBJ1-2. TRBV21-1 is a pseudogene. The CDR3 contains 16 residues. This CDR3 is CASSKGLLKENYGYTF. CDR3 coding DNA: TGTGCCAGCAGCAAAGGCCTCCTGAAGGAAAACTATGGCTACACCTTC.

The chain uses TRBV5-1 and TRBJ2-5, with 7 bases matching TRBD1. The V gene's germline CDR1 is SGHRS and CDR2 YFSETQ. The CDR3 sequence is 15 residues long. The V gene end was trimmed by 4 bases and the J gene end by 1 base; junction bases not matched to a gene: 7. DNA of the CDR3: TGCGCCAGCAGCCTAAACAGGGGTTCCCAAGAGACCCAGTACTTC. Amino acids: CASSLNRGSQETQYF.

The chain recombines TRBV29-1 with TRBJ2-5; 9 bases agree with TRBD1. With 6 bases clipped from V and 1 base from J, the junction kept 6 bases outside the gene matches. Germline CDR1 and CDR2: SQVTM and ANQGSEA. This CDR3 is 14 amino acids long. CDR3 DNA: TGCAGCGTCTCCGGGACAGGGAGCCAAGAGACCCAGTACTTC. This gives the protein CSVSGTGSQETQYF.

This chain links TRBV19 with TRBJ2-5; D might be TRBD2 (6 bases). V was shortened by 8 bases and J by 5 bases, with 15 bases between the two germline ends. Germline V gives CDR1 LNHDA, CDR2 SQIVND (reference sequence). CDR3 length: 13 amino acids. CDR3 in DNA: TGTGCCAGTCAACCAGGGACTCGGGAGACCCAGTACTTC. Translating it yields CASQPGTRETQYF. The variable domain in full, with the rest retrieved from reference TRBV19 and TRBJ2-5, is DGGITQSPKYLFRKEGQNVTLSCEQNLNHDAMYWYRQDPGQGLRLIYYSQIVNDFQKGDIAEGYSVSREKKESFPLTVTSAQKNPTAFYLCASQPGTRETQYFGPGTRLLVL.

V is TRBV5-1 and J is TRBJ2-3, with D tentatively TRBD1 (6 bases). The CDR3 is made up of 14 amino acids. The germline gives CDR1 SGHRS, CDR2 YFSETQ. V was shortened by 7 bases and J by 5 bases, with 17 bases between the two germline ends. For the CDR3, the DNA is TGCGCCAGCTCCTTCAGGGGAAGCGTAGATACGCAGTATTTT. This gives the protein CASSFRGSVDTQYF.

This clone was detected once. This chain uses TRBV29-1 with TRBJ2-2, with D perhaps TRBD1 (5 bases). V shed 3 bases and J shed 0 bases, with 11 bases lying between them. CDR1 is SQVTM, CDR2 ANQGSEA, per germline. This CDR3 is built from 15 residues. The DNA for the CDR3 is TGCAGCGTTGAGGGAACAGGTTCGAACACCGGGGAGCTGTTTTTT. Protein product: CSVEGTGSNTGELFF.

The V and J genes are TRBV6-1 and TRBJ2-3; D remains ambiguous. Trimming shortened V by 7 bases and J by 8 bases, and 13 bases separated the two germline ends. Per the germline V gene, CDR1 is MNHNS and CDR2 is SASEGT. This CDR3 comprises 12 residues. The CDR3 DNA sequence: TGTGCCAGCACGGGCATCTCGCCTACGCAGTATTTT. The encoded protein is CASTGISPTQYF.

This clone appeared a single time. V usage is TRBV27 and J usage is TRBJ2-1, with TRBD1 identical over 7 bases. The V gene's germline CDR1 is MNHEY and CDR2 SMNVEV (reference sequence). Losses at the gene ends were 10 bases for V and 3 bases for J; bases not matched to a gene: 3. This CDR3 has 12 residues. CDR3 sequence (DNA): TGTGCCACCCGGACAGGCTACAATGAGCAGTTCTTC. Translated: CATRTGYNEQFF.

DNA of the CDR3: TGTGCCACCAGACAGGGTTGGAATCAGCCCCAGCATTTT. It is translated as CATRQGWNQPQHF. V gene TRBV19 combines with J gene TRBJ1-5; 7 positions match TRBD1. Germline lookup yields CDR1 LNHDA and CDR2 SQIVND (reference sequence). CDR3 length: 13 residues. V trimming: 10 bases; J trimming: 4 bases; junction bases outside the gene matches: 7.

This chain joins TRBV7-9 and TRBJ2-1; the D is unclear. CDR3 length: 10 residues. Germline lookup yields CDR1 SEHNR and CDR2 FQNEAQ (reference sequence). V lost 3 bases to trimming and J lost 6 bases, with 0 bases between them. DNA for the CDR3: TGTGCCAGCAGCTTCAATGAGCAGTTCTTC. Encoded protein: CASSFNEQFF.

The J gene is TRBJ2-3, the V gene TRBV30, with a possible D match to TRBD2 (6 bases). Germline CDR1 and CDR2: GTSNPN and SVGIG (reference sequence). The V and J ends lost 0 bases and 5 bases respectively, with 12 bases between them. This CDR3 has 14 amino acids. The CDR3 bases are TGTGCCTGGAGTGTAGGCAGCGGGTTAGATACGCAGTATTTT. This encodes CAWSVGSGLDTQYF.

The V gene is TRBV29-1, the J gene TRBJ1-4, with a possible D match to TRBD1 (5 bases). Germline assignment: CDR1 SQVTM and CDR2 ANQGSEA. The CDR3 length is 15 residues. Trimming removed 6 bases at V and 2 bases at J, with 16 bases between. The CDR3 spells CSVGAGGTTNEKLFF. Written as DNA, the CDR3 is TGCAGCGTCGGGGCGGGTGGGACGACTAATGAAAAACTGTTTTTT.

V is TRBV6-1 and J is TRBJ2-2; D remains ambiguous. This CDR3 comprises 13 residues. From germline, CDR1 is MNHNS and CDR2 SASEGT. V lost 10 bases, J lost 5 bases, and 14 bases lay in between. The CDR3 DNA follows: TGTGCCACCCTAACCCTCCTAACCGGGGAGCTGTTTTTT. Translated: CATLTLLTGELFF.

J is TRBJ2-1 and V is TRBV7-8; TRBD1 matches at 12 bases. Germline assignment: CDR1 SGHVS and CDR2 FQNEAQ. The V segment lost 6 bases and the J segment 9 bases; nucleotides outside the gene matches: 12. The CDR3 runs to 16 residues. The CDR3 is CASRYSGTGGFAEQFF. The DNA for the CDR3 is TGTGCCAGCAGGTACTCCGGGACAGGGGGCTTCGCTGAGCAGTTCTTC.

The V gene is TRBV4-2, the J gene TRBJ2-1; TRBD2 aligns across 8 bases. Germline trimming cut 1 base from V and 0 bases from J; bases unmatched to any gene: 14. Germline CDR1 and CDR2: LGHNA and YNFKEQ. The CDR3 is 20 residues long. CDR3 coding DNA: TGTGCCAGCAGCCAAGGATCACTAGCGGCCGAAACCAGCTCCTACAATGAGCAGTTCTTC. It is translated as CASSQGSLAAETSSYNEQFF.

J is TRBJ2-3 and V is TRBV9; no definite D call. CDR1 is SGDLS and CDR2 is YYNGEE in the germline V gene. Trimming took 4 bases from V and 6 from J, leaving 6 bases between them. The CDR3 contains 11 residues. CDR3 bases: TGTGCCAGCAGCCGAACCGATACGCAGTATTTT. Amino acid sequence: CASSRTDTQYF.

Of note for this clone: Different DNA sequences within this sample yield the same CDR3. The chain has TRBV19 and TRBJ1-5; possibly TRBD1 for D (5 bases). Germline values: CDR1 LNHDA, CDR2 SQIVND (reference sequence). V was clipped by 3 bases and J by 0 bases, with 9 bases between them. This CDR3 has 15 residues. CDR3 sequence: CASSMGGYSNQPQHF. In nucleotides, the CDR3 is TGTGCCAGTAGTATGGGGGGTTATAGCAATCAGCCCCAGCATTTT.

The CDR3 bases are TGTGCCAGCAGTATCCAGGGGGCCTACAATGAGCAGTTCTTC. This gives the protein CASSIQGAYNEQFF. The chain links TRBV27 to TRBJ2-1; TRBD1 matches 7 bases. CDR1 and CDR2 from the germline V gene are MNHEY and SMNVEV (reference sequence). With V trimmed by 5 bases and J by 2 bases, 3 bases remained unmatched. The CDR3 runs 14 residues.

The chain couples TRBV7-9 to TRBJ2-7, with 7 bases that match TRBD2. V was pared by 6 bases and J by 0 bases, with 11 bases of the junction left unmatched. Germline V gene data show CDR1 as SEHNR and CDR2 as FQNEAQ (reference sequence). This CDR3 contains 16 residues. The CDR3 nucleotides read TGTGCCAGCAGTGGAGTTTTAGCGGGCGGCTCCTACGAGCAGTACTTC. Encoded protein: CASSGVLAGGSYEQYF.

This chain joins TRBV11-3 and TRBJ2-5; D is unclear. The CDR3 loop spans 13 amino acids. Per the germline V gene, CDR1 is SGHNT and CDR2 is YENEEA. V was pared by 0 bases and J by 4 bases, with 6 bases between. The CDR3: CASSLDRLETQYF. The CDR3 DNA is TGTGCCAGCAGCTTAGACAGATTAGAGACCCAGTACTTC.

In this sample, this clone turned up once. V is TRBV7-2 and J is TRBJ2-7, with D possibly TRBD1 on 5 matching bases. CDR1 SGHTA and CDR2 FQGNSA come from the germline V gene. The V gene lost 4 bases and the J gene lost 3 bases, with 10 bases spanning the gap. The CDR3 loop spans 13 amino acids. The chain's CDR3 is CASSSTGHYEQYF. DNA of the CDR3: TGTGCCAGCAGCTCCACCGGACACTACGAGCAGTACTTC.

V is TRBV11-1 and J is TRBJ2-2, with no clear D. CDR3 size: 12 residues. Germline assignment: CDR1 SGHAT and CDR2 FQDESV (reference sequence). With 5 bases removed from V and 6 bases from J, the gap between germline ends came to 7 bases. The CDR3 bases are TGTGCCAGCAGCCCCCGACCCGGGGAGCTGTTTTTT. Translating it yields CASSPRPGELFF.

This chain joins TRBV11-2 and TRBJ1-1, with D unclear. CDR3 length: 16 residues. Germline V CDR1 and CDR2: SGHAT, FQNNGV. The V end was cut by 0 bases, the J end by 1 base, with 12 bases between. The CDR3 DNA is TGTGCCAGCAGCTTAGATTATCGTCGGAGGAACACTGAAGCTTTCTTT. Amino acids: CASSLDYRRRNTEAFF.

The chain couples TRBV6-6 to TRBJ2-1; D might be TRBD1 (5 bases). The CDR3 consists of 13 residues. The V end lost 2 bases, the J end lost 7 bases, and 9 bases lay between the germline ends. CDR1 MNHNY and CDR2 SVGAGI come from the germline V gene (reference sequence). The CDR3 loop reads CASSYGAQNEQFF. CDR3 DNA sequence: TGTGCCAGCAGTTACGGGGCTCAAAATGAGCAGTTCTTC.

In nucleotides, the CDR3 is TGTGCCAGCAGTGACGACGGCTACGAGCAGTACTTC. Amino acid sequence: CASSDDGYEQYF. The chain employs TRBV25-1 and TRBJ2-7; D is unclear. V was trimmed by 3 bases and J by 3 bases, leaving 6 bases between them. The CDR3 extends over 12 amino acids. Germline V gives CDR1 MGHDK, CDR2 SYGVNS.

The chain joins TRBV9 to TRBJ2-2, with 7 bases matching TRBD2. The CDR3 has 16 residues. CDR1 is SGDLS and CDR2 is YYNGEE in the germline V gene. V was pared by 3 bases and J by 1 base, with 6 bases of the junction left unmatched. CDR3 DNA: TGTGCCAGCAGCGGCCGACTAGCTGAGAACACCGGGGAGCTGTTTTTT. Its protein is CASSGRLAENTGELFF.

V usage is TRBV27 and J usage is TRBJ1-1; D is uncertain. V was trimmed by 5 bases and J by 0 bases, leaving 13 bases between them. From germline, CDR1 is MNHEY and CDR2 SMNVEV (reference sequence). The CDR3 sequence is 15 residues long. The DNA for the CDR3 is TGTGCCAGCAGTCCCGGCTGGGAGTTGAACACTGAAGCTTTCTTT. Protein sequence: CASSPGWELNTEAFF.